This TCR beta chain came from a study of blood T cell repertoires in COVID-19. Authors' data handling: Estimation of nucleated cell counts was performed using reference gene primer amplification. Clones were read by immunoSEQ multiplex PCR, and TCRdb kept only the in-frame ones, dropping some. V and J calls and clone size are given by that table; D and trimming were obtained from the DNA. The sample yields tens of thousands of clones, approximately 80% seen once. Sequenced: peripheral blood. The TCR comes from a woman of 80 years or more with acute or convalescent COVID-19.

The CDR3 coding sequence is TGTGCCACGTTAGACAGCAGCTCCTACAATGAGCAGTTCTTC. It codes for CATLDSSSYNEQFF. The chain carries TRBV15 and TRBJ2-1, with D possibly TRBD1 on 5 matching bases. This CDR3 is built from 14 residues. V was trimmed by 9 bases and J by 0 bases, leaving 12 bases between them. Germline V gene lookup returns CDR1 LNHNV and CDR2 YYDKDF (reference sequence).